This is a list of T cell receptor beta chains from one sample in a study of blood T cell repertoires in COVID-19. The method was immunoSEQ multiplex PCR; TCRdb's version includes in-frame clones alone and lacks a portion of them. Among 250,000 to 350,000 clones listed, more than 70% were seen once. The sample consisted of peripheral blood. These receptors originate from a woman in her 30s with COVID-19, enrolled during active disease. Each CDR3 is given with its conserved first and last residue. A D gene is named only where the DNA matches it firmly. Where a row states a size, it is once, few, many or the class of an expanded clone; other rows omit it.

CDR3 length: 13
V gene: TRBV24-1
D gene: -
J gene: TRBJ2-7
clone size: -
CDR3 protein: CATQGSGFYEQYF
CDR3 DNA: TGTGCCACCCAGGGGTCCGGGTTCTACGAGCAGTACTTC

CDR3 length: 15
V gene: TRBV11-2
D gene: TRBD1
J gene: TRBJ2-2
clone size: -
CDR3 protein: CASRRTGGNTGELFF
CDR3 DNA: TGTGCCAGCAGAAGGACAGGGGGAAACACCGGGGAGCTGTTTTTT

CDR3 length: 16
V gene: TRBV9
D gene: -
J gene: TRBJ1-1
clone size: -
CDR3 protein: CASSALGRGAGTEAFF
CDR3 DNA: TGTGCCAGCAGCGCCCTCGGGCGGGGGGCAGGGACTGAAGCTTTCTTT

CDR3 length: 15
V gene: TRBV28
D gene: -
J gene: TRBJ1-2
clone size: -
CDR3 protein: CASSLTPGLTYGYTF
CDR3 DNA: TGTGCCAGCAGTCTCACCCCGGGACTCACCTATGGCTACACCTTC

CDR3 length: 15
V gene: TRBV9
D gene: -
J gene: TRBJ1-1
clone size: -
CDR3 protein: CASSPSLTTNTEAFF
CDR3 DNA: TGTGCCAGCAGCCCTAGCCTGACAACGAACACTGAAGCTTTCTTT

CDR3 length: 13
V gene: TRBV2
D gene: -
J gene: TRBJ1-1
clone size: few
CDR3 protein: CASIPGSIFEAFF
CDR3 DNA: TGTGCCAGCATCCCGGGGTCGATATTTGAAGCTTTCTTT

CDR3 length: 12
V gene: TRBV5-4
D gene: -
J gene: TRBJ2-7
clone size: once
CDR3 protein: CASSSPGKEQYF
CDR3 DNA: TGTGCCAGCAGCTCCCCGGGGAAAGAGCAGTACTTC

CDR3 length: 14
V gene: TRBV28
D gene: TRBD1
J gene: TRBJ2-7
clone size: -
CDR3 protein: CAISSWTGFNEQYF
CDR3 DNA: TGTGCCATCTCGAGCTGGACAGGGTTCAACGAGCAGTACTTC

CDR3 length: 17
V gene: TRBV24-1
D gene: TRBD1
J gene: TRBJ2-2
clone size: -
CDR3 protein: CATSDLWGQGGVGELFF
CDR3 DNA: TGTGCCACCAGTGATTTATGGGGACAGGGAGGTGTAGGGGAGCTGTTTTTT

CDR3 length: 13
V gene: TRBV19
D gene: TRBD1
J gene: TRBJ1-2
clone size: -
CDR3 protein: CASSPGQQFGYTF
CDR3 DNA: TGTGCCAGTAGTCCGGGACAGCAGTTTGGCTACACCTTC

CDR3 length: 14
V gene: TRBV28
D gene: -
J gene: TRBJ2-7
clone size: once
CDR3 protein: CASSFGQGSFEQYF
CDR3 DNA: TGTGCCAGCAGCTTTGGCCAGGGGTCTTTCGAGCAGTACTTC

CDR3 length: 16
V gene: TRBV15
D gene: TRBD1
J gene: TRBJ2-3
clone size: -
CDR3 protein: CATRSGDRVFTDTQYF
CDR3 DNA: TGTGCCACCAGATCGGGGGACAGGGTATTCACAGATACGCAGTATTTT

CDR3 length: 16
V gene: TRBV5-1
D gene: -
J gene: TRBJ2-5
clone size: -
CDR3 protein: CASSIPQGSSRETQYF
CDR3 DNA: TGCGCCAGCAGCATACCACAGGGTTCATCCAGAGAGACCCAGTACTTC

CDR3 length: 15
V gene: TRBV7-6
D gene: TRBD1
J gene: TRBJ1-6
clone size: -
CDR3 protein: CASSSGQGANSPLHF
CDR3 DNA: TGTGCCAGCAGCTCGGGACAGGGCGCTAATTCACCCCTCCACTTT

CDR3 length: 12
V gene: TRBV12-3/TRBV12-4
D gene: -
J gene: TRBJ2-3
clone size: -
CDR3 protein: CASSSSTDTQYF
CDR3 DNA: TGTGCCAGCAGTTCCTCCACAGATACGCAGTATTTT

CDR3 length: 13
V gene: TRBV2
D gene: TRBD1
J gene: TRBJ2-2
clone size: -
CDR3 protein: CATGTVNTGELFF
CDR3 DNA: TGTGCCACCGGGACAGTAAACACCGGGGAGCTGTTTTTT

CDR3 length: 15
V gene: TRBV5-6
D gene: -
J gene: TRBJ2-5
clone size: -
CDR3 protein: CASSLVGGQSVDQYF
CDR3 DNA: TGTGCCAGCAGCTTGGTAGGCGGACAGTCTGTTGACCAGTACTTC

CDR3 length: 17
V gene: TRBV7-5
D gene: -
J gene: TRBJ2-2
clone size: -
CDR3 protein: CVRSFEESGRAGGELFF
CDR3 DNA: TGTGTCAGAAGCTTTGAGGAAAGCGGGAGGGCCGGCGGGGAGCTGTTTTTT

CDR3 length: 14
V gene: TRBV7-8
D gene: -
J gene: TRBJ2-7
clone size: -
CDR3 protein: CASSRGRRIYEQYF
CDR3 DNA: TGTGCCAGCAGCCGAGGCAGGAGGATCTACGAGCAGTACTTC

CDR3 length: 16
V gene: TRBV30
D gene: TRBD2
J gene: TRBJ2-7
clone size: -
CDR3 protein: CAWSPGASGASYEQYF
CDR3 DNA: TGTGCCTGGAGCCCAGGGGCTAGCGGGGCCTCCTACGAGCAGTACTTC

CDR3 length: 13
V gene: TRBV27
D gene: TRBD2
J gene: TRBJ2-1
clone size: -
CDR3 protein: CASRWEGLYEQFF
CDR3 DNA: TGTGCCAGCAGGTGGGAGGGCCTCTATGAGCAGTTCTTC

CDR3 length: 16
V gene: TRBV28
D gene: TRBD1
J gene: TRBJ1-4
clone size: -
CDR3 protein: CASSLYGGDRGEKLFF
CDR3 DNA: TGTGCCAGCAGTTTATATGGGGGGGACAGGGGCGAAAAACTGTTTTTT

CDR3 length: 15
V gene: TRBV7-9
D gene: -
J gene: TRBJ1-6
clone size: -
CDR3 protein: CASSLSPDSYSPLHF
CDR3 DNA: TGTGCCAGCAGCTTATCTCCGGACAGCTATTCACCCCTCCACTTT

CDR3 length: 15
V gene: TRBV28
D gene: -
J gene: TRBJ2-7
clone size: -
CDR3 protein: CASSPTDSGSYEQYF
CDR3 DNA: TGTGCCAGCAGTCCAACTGACAGTGGTTCCTACGAGCAGTACTTC

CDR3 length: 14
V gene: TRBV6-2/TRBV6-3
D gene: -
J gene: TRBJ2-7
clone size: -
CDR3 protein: CASSYRWEPYEQYF
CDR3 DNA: TGTGCCAGCAGTTACCGTTGGGAGCCCTACGAGCAGTACTTC

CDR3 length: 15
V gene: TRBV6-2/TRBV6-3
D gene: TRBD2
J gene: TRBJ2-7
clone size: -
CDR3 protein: CASSSPPGLAYEQYF
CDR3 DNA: TGTGCCAGCAGTTCCCCACCGGGACTAGCCTACGAGCAGTACTTC

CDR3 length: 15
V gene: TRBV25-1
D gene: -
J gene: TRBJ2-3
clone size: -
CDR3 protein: CASSESQRFVDTQYF
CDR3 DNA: TGTGCCAGCAGTGAATCCCAGCGGTTCGTAGATACGCAGTATTTT

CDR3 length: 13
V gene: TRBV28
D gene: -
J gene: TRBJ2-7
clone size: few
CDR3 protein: CASSPPGRDEQYF
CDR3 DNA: TGTGCCAGCAGCCCTCCGGGAAGGGACGAGCAGTACTTC

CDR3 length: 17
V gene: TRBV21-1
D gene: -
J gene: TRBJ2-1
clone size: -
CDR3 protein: CASSKTSGRARDNEQFF
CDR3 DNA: TGTGCCAGCAGCAAAACTAGCGGGAGGGCCAGGGACAATGAGCAGTTCTTC

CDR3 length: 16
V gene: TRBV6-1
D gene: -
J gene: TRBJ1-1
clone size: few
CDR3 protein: CASSEFIAEMNTEAFF
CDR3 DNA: TGTGCCAGCAGTGAATTTATAGCAGAGATGAACACTGAAGCTTTCTTT

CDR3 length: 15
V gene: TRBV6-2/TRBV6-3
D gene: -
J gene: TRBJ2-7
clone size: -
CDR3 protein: CASSFEGQPSYEQYF
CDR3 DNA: TGTGCCAGCAGTTTTGAAGGACAGCCGTCCTACGAGCAGTACTTC

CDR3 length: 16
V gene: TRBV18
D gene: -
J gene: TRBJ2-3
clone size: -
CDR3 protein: CASKTSGGTGQGTQYF
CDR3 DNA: TGTGCCAGCAAAACAAGTGGTGGGACTGGGCAAGGTACGCAGTATTTT

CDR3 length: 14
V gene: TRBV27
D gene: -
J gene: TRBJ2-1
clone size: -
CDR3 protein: CASSSYSSYNEQFF
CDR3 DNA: TGTGCCAGCAGTTCATACAGCTCCTACAATGAGCAGTTCTTC

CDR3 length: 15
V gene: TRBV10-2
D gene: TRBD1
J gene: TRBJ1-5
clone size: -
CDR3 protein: CASSEPRQGNQPQHF
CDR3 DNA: TGCGCCAGCAGTGAGCCTCGACAGGGAAATCAGCCCCAGCATTTT

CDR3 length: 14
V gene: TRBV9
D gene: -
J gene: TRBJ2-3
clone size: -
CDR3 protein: CASSVGTVTDTQYF
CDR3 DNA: TGTGCCAGCAGCGTAGGGACAGTCACAGATACGCAGTATTTT

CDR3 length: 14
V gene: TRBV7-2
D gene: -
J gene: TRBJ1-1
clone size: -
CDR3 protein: CASSRRREGTEAFF
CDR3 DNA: TGTGCCAGCAGCCGTCGCAGGGAAGGCACTGAAGCTTTCTTT

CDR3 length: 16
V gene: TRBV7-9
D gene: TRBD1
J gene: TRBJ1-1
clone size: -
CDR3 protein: CASTPSGGGLNTEAFF
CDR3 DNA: TGTGCCAGCACCCCCTCAGGGGGCGGATTGAACACTGAAGCTTTCTTT

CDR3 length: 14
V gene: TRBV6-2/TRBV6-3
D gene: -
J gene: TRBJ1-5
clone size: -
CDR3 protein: CASSPGSSNQPQHF
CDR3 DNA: TGTGCCAGCAGTCCAGGGTCGAGCAATCAGCCCCAGCATTTT

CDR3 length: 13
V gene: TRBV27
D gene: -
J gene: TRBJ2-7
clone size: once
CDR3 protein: CASSLGTAYEQYF
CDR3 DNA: TGTGCCAGCAGTTTAGGGACTGCCTACGAGCAGTACTTC

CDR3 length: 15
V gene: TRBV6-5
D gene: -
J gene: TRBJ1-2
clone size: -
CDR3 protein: CASELQGRGYGGYTF
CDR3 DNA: TGTGCCAGCGAACTGCAGGGGAGGGGATATGGAGGCTACACCTTC

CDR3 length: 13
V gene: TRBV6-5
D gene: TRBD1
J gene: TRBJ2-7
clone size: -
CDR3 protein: CASSPKGADEQYF
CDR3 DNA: TGTGCCAGCAGTCCCAAGGGGGCTGACGAGCAGTACTTC